A selection of T cell receptor beta chains follows, all from one sample in a study of T cell responses to AZD1222 COVID-19 vaccine. Clones were sequenced by immunoSEQ multiplex PCR, and TCRdb holds only the in-frame ones, with some missing. This table has around 160,000 clones, about nine tenths appearing once. Source: peripheral blood, taken on day 0 of AZD1222 vaccination. These receptors were taken from an adult in good health. CDR3s leave out the opening cysteine and the closing phenylalanine or tryptophan. The D gene is left open where the match is weak. Clone size is stated in some rows and not others, as once, few, many or a class when expanded.

d_call,v_call,clone_size,j_call,cdr3_aa
NA,TRBV5-6,NA,TRBJ1-2,ASSLGLGSNYGYT
TRBD1,TRBV19,NA,TRBJ1-1,ASSHEGQGNTEAF
TRBD2,TRBV7-2,NA,TRBJ2-5,ASSNSGGQETQY
TRBD1,TRBV5-6,NA,TRBJ1-2,ASNLQGARGYT
NA,TRBV4-1,NA,TRBJ1-3,ASSQEGGRINTIY
NA,TRBV7-3,once,TRBJ2-1,ASSLGTSPRNEQF
NA,TRBV5-1,NA,TRBJ1-1,ASSASVGEAF
TRBD2,TRBV2,NA,TRBJ2-1,ASSPGTRPYNEQF
NA,TRBV6-5,NA,TRBJ2-5,ASGGANQETQY
TRBD1,TRBV7-2,once,TRBJ1-1,ASSHQDRVGAF
NA,TRBV5-5,NA,TRBJ1-5,ASSPAGARSNQPQH
TRBD1,TRBV28,NA,TRBJ1-5,ASSLTGEQPQH
TRBD2,TRBV30,NA,TRBJ2-5,ACSGGGETQY
TRBD2,TRBV19,few,TRBJ2-7,ASTPDGGADNEQY
TRBD1,TRBV15,NA,TRBJ1-1,ATSMGQFGTEAF
TRBD1,TRBV6-5,few,TRBJ1-1,ASRLMTGADTEAF
NA,TRBV9,once,TRBJ1-6,ASRGEPLH
TRBD2,TRBV7-3,NA,TRBJ2-3,ASSPGTSGFDTQY
NA,TRBV18,NA,TRBJ2-7,ASSPDQALY
NA,TRBV5-1,NA,TRBJ1-1,ASREGNRVRNTEAF
NA,TRBV12-5,NA,TRBJ2-1,ASGNGNEQF
NA,TRBV2,NA,TRBJ2-1,ASSEYTGGHYNEQF
NA,TRBV19,NA,TRBJ2-5,ASSIGARGHETQY
TRBD1,TRBV4-3,NA,TRBJ1-2,ASSQDGQVGYT
TRBD1,TRBV7-9,once,TRBJ1-1,ASSSLRGGSFRAF
TRBD1,TRBV30,NA,TRBJ1-6,AWKTGGSYNSPLH
NA,TRBV7-9,NA,TRBJ1-3,ASSLQQPRSGNTIY
NA,TRBV12-3/TRBV12-4,NA,TRBJ2-5,ASSYRRETQY
TRBD1,TRBV10-1,NA,TRBJ1-2,ASSESTSDREANYGYT
NA,TRBV5-5,NA,TRBJ1-6,ASSETPQEVYNSPLH
TRBD1,TRBV7-2,NA,TRBJ2-7,ASSQIRDRGHEQY
NA,TRBV3-1/TRBV3-2,once,TRBJ1-1,ASSNYLGTEAF
NA,TRBV7-2,NA,TRBJ2-7,ASSASAPLEQY
NA,TRBV2,NA,TRBJ1-4,ASREKELF
NA,TRBV7-9,NA,TRBJ1-2,ASSLVYSQNYGYT
NA,TRBV12-3/TRBV12-4,NA,TRBJ1-2,ASSFQGEGYT
TRBD1,TRBV6-5,NA,TRBJ1-1,ASSYSRGRRTEAF
TRBD1,TRBV5-4,NA,TRBJ1-5,ASSLGGGQGVAQPQH
TRBD1,TRBV28,NA,TRBJ1-5,ASTQGGRIQPQH
NA,TRBV20-1,NA,TRBJ2-5,SGWKETQY
NA,TRBV5-1,once,TRBJ1-1,ASRRDQNTEAF
NA,TRBV11-1,NA,TRBJ2-1,ASSEYLISYNEQF
NA,TRBV30,NA,TRBJ1-2,ACPGGRQTYGYT
NA,TRBV19,few,TRBJ1-5,ASSVDTSNQPQH
NA,TRBV18,NA,TRBJ2-2,ASSFADGELF
NA,TRBV27,NA,TRBJ1-6,ASSFWGSPLH